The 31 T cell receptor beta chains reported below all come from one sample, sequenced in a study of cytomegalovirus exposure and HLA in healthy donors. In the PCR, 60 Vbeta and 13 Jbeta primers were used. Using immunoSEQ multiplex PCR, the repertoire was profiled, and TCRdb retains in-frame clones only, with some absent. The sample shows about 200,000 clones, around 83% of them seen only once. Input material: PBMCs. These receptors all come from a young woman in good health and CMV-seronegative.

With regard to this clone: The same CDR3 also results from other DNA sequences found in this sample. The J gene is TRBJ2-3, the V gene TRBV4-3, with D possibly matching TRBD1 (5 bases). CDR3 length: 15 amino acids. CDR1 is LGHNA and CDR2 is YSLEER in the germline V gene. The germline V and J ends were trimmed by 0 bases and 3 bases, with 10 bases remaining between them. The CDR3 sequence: CASSQDLAGTDTQYF. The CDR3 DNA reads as TGCGCCAGCAGCCAAGATCTGGCAGGGACAGATACGCAGTATTTT.

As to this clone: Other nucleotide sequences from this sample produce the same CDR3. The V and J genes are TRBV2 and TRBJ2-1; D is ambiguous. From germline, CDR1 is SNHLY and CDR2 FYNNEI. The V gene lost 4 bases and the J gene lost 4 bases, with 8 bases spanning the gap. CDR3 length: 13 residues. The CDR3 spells CASSVLHYNEQFF. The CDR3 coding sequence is TGTGCCAGCAGTGTACTCCATTACAATGAGCAGTTCTTC.

The CDR3 DNA reads TGTGCCAGCAGTAAGACTAGCGGACGTACCTACGAGCAGTACTTC. Translating gives CASSKTSGRTYEQYF. The V call is TRBV28, the J call TRBJ2-7, with 9 bases lining up with TRBD2. CDR1 MDHEN and CDR2 SYDVKM come from the germline V gene. V lost 5 bases to trimming and J lost 2 bases; unmatched junction nucleotides: 7. The CDR3 totals 15 residues.

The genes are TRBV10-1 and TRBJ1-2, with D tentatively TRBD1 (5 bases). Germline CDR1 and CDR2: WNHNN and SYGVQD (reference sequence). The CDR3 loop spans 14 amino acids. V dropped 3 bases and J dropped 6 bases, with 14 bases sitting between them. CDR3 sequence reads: CASSEGAGGNGYTF. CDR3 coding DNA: TGCGCCAGCAGTGAAGGGGCGGGCGGGAATGGCTACACCTTC.

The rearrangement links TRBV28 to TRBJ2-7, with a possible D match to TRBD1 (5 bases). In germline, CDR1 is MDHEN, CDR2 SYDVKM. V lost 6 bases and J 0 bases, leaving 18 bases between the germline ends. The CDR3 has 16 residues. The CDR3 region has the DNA TGTGCCAGCAGGAGCCGACAGAAAGATGTCTCCTACGAGCAGTACTTC. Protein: CASRSRQKDVSYEQYF.

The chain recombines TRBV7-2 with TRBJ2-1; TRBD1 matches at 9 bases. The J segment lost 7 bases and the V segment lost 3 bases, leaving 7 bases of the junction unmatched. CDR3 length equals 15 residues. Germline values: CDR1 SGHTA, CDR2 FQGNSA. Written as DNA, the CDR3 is TGTGCCAGCAGCTTTCAGGGGGACAGGGCGAATGAGCAGTTCTTC. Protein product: CASSFQGDRANEQFF. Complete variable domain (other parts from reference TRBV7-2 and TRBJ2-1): GAGVSQSPSNKVTEKGKDVELRCDPISGHTALYWYRQSLGQGLEFLIYFQGNSAPDKSGLPSDRFSAERTGGSVSTLTIQRTQQEDSAVYLCASSFQGDRANEQFFGPGTRLTVL.

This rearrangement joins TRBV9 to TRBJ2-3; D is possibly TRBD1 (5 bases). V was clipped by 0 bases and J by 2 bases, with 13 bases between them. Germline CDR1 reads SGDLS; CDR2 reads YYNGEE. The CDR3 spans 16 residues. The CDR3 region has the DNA TGTGCCAGCAGCGTAGATAACAGGCCGACCACAGATACGCAGTATTTT. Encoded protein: CASSVDNRPTTDTQYF.

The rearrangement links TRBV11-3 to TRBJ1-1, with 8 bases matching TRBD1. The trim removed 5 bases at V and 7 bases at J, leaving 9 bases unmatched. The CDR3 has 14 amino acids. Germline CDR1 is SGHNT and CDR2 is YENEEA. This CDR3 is CASSPLLGTGEAFF. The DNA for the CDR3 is TGTGCCAGCAGCCCTCTACTTGGGACAGGTGAAGCTTTCTTT.

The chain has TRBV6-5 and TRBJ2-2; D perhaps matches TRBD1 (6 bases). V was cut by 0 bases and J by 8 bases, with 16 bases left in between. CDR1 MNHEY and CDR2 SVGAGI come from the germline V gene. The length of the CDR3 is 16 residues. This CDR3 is CASSYSPGAVGGELFF. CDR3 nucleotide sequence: TGTGCCAGCAGTTACTCACCAGGGGCCGTCGGGGGGGAGCTGTTTTTT.

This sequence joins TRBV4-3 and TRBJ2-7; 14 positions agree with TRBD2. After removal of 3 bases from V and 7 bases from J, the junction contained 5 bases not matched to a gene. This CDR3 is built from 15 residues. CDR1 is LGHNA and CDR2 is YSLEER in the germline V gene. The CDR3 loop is CASSQATSGRDEQYF. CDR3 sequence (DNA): TGCGCCAGCAGCCAGGCGACTAGCGGGAGGGATGAGCAGTACTTC.

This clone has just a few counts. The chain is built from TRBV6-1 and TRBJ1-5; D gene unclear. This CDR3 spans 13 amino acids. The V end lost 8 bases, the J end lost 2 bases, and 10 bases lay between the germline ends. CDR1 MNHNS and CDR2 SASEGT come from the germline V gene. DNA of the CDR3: TGTGCCAGCTCTGTGGAGGGCAATCAGCCCCAGCATTTT. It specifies CASSVEGNQPQHF.

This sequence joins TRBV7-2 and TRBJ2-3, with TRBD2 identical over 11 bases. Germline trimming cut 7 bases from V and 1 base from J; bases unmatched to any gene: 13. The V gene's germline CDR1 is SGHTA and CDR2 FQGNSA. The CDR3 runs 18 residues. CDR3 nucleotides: TGTGCCAGCACCCGCCGCATAGCGGGAGGGCCACGCACAGATACGCAGTATTTT. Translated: CASTRRIAGGPRTDTQYF.

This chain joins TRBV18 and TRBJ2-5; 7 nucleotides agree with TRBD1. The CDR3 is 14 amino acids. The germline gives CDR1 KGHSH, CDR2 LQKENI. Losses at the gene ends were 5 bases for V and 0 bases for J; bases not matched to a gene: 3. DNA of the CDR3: TGTGCCAGCTCAGTTGACAGGGACCAAGAGACCCAGTACTTC. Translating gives CASSVDRDQETQYF.

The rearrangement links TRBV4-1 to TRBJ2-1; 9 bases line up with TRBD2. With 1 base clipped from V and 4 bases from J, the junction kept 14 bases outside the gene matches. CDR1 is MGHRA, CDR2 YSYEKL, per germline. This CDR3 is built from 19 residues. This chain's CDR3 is CASSQVFREREAPYNEQFF. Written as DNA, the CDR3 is TGCGCCAGCAGCCAAGTTTTTCGGGAGCGGGAGGCCCCATACAATGAGCAGTTCTTC.

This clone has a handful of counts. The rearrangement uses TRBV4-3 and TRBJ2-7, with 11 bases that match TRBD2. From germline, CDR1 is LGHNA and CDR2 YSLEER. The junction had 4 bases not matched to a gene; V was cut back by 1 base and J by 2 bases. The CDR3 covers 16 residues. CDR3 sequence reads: CASSQAGTSGTYEQYF. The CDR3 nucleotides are TGCGCCAGCAGCCAAGCCGGGACTAGCGGTACCTACGAGCAGTACTTC.

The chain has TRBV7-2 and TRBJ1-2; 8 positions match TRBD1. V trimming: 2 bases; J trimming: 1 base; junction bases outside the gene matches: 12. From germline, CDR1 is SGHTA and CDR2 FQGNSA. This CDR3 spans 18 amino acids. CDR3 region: CASSLKSPGGVSNYGYTF. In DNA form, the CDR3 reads TGTGCCAGCAGCTTAAAGAGCCCAGGGGGCGTTAGTAACTATGGCTACACCTTC. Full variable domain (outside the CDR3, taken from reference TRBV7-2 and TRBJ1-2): GAGVSQSPSNKVTEKGKDVELRCDPISGHTALYWYRQSLGQGLEFLIYFQGNSAPDKSGLPSDRFSAERTGGSVSTLTIQRTQQEDSAVYLCASSLKSPGGVSNYGYTFGSGTRLTVV.

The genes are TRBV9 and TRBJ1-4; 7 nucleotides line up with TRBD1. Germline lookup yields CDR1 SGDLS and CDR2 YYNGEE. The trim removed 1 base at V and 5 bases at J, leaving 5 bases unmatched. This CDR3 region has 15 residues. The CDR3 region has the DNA TGTGCCAGCAGCGTATCACAGGGGAGCAATGAAAAACTGTTTTTT. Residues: CASSVSQGSNEKLFF.

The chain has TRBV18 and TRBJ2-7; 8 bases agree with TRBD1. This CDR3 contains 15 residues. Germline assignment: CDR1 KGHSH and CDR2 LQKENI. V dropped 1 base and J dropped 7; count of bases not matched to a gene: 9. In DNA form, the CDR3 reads TGTGCCAGCTCACCACTTACAGGGGGTGGGACTGAGCAGTACTTC. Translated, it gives CASSPLTGGGTEQYF.

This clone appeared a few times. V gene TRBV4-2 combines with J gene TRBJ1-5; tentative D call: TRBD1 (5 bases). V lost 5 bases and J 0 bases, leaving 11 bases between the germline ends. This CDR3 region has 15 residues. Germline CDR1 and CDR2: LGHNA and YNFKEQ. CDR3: CASSKTDSSNQPQHF. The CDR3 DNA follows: TGTGCCAGCAGCAAGACAGATAGTAGCAATCAGCCCCAGCATTTT.

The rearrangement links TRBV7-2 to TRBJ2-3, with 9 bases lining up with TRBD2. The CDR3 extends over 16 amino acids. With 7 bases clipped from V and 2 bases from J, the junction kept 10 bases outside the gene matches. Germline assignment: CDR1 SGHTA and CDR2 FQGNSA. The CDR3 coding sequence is TGTGCCAGCACCCTCGGAGGCGGGAGGGTCACAGATACGCAGTATTTT. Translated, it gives CASTLGGGRVTDTQYF.

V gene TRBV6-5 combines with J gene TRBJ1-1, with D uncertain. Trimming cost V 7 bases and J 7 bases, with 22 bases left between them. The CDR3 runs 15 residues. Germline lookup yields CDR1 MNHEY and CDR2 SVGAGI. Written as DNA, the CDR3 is TGTGCCAGCATCAAGCCCCGGGTTGGTATATGTGAAGCTTTCTTT. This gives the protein CASIKPRVGICEAFF.

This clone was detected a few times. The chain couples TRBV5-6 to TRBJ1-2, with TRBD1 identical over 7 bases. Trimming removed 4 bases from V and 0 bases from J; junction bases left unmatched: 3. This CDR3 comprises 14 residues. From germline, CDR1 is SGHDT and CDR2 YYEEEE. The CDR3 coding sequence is TGTGCCAGCAGCACCGGGACAGCTAACTATGGCTACACCTTC. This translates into CASSTGTANYGYTF.

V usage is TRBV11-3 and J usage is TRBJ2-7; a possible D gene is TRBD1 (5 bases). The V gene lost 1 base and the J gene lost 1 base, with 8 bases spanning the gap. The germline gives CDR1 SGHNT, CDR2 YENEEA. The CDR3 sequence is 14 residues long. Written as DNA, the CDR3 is TGTGCCAGCAGCTTAGGCGACAGTTCCTACGAGCAGTACTTC. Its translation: CASSLGDSSYEQYF.

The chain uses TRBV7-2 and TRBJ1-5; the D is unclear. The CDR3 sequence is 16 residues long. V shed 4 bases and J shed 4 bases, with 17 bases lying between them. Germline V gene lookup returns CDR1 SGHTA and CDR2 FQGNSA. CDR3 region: CASSSDGPPANQPQHF. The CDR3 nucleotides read TGTGCCAGCAGCTCCGATGGGCCCCCGGCTAATCAGCCCCAGCATTTT. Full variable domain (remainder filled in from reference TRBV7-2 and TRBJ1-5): GAGVSQSPSNKVTEKGKDVELRCDPISGHTALYWYRQSLGQGLEFLIYFQGNSAPDKSGLPSDRFSAERTGGSVSTLTIQRTQQEDSAVYLCASSSDGPPANQPQHFGDGTRLSIL.

In DNA, the CDR3 is TGTGCCAGTAGTATCAATGCGGGACCGTACAATGAGCAGTTCTTC. It specifies CASSINAGPYNEQFF. V usage is TRBV19 and J usage is TRBJ2-1, with a tentative D call TRBD2 (6 bases). The CDR3 length is 15 residues. The V gene's germline CDR1 is LNHDA and CDR2 SQIVND (reference sequence). The ends were cut back, 3 bases at V and 4 bases at J, with 13 bases in the middle.

The DNA for the CDR3 is TGTGCCACTCGAGTCCGGGACACTTTTCAGCCCCAGCATTTT. Protein: CATRVRDTFQPQHF. The chain uses TRBV19 and TRBJ1-5, with D tentatively TRBD1 (6 bases). The CDR3 has 14 amino acids. V was trimmed by 10 bases and J by 6 bases, leaving 19 bases between them. Germline CDR1 and CDR2: LNHDA and SQIVND (reference sequence).

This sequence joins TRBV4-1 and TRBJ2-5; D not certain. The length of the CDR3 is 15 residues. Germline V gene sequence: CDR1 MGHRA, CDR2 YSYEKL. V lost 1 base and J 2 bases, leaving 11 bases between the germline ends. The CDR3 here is CASSQATVFQETQYF. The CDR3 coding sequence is TGCGCCAGCAGCCAAGCAACAGTTTTTCAAGAGACCCAGTACTTC.

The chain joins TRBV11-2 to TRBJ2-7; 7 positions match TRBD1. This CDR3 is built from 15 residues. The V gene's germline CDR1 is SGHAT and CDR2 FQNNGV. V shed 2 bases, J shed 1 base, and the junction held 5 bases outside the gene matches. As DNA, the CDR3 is TGTGCCAGCAGCTTATTCCAGGGGGAATCCTACGAGCAGTACTTC. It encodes CASSLFQGESYEQYF.

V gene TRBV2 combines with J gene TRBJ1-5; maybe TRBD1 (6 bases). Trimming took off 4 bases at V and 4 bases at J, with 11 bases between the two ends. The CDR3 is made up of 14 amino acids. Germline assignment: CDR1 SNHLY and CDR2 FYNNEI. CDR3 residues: CASSGDTLNQPQHF. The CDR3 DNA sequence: TGTGCCAGCAGTGGGGACACTTTAAATCAGCCCCAGCATTTT.

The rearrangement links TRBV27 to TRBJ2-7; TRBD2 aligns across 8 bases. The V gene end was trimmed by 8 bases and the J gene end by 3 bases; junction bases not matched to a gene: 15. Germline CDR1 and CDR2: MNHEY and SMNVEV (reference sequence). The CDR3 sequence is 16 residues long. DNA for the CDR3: TGTGCCAGCCATCGATCCGGTAGCGGGACAATCTACGAGCAGTACTTC. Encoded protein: CASHRSGSGTIYEQYF.

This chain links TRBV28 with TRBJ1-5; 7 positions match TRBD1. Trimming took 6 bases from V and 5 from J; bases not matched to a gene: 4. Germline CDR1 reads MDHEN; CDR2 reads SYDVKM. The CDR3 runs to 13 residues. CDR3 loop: CASRRQGYQPQHF. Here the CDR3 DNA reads TGTGCCAGCAGAAGACAGGGTTATCAGCCCCAGCATTTT.